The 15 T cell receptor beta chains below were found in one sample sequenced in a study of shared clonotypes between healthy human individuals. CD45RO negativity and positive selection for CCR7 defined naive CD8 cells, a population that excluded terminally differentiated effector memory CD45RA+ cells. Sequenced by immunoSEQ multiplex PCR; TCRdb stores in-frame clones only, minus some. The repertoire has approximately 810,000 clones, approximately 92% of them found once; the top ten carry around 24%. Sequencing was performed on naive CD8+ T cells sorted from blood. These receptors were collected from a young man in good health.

The CDR3 spells CASSLALNEQFF. The DNA for the CDR3 is TGTGCCAGCAGTCTCGCGTTGAATGAGCAGTTCTTC. The chain joins TRBV28 to TRBJ2-1, with unresolved D. CDR1 and CDR2 from the germline V gene are MDHEN and SYDVKM. Trimming cost V 5 bases and J 7 bases, with 9 bases left between them. The CDR3 spans 12 residues.

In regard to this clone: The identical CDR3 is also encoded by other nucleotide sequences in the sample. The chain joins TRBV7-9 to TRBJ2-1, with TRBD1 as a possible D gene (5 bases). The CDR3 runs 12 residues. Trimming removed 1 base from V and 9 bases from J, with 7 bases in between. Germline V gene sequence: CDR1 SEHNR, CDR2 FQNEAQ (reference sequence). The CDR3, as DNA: TGTGCCAGCAGCTTAGGGGGCGGTGAGCAGTTCTTC. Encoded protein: CASSLGGGEQFF.

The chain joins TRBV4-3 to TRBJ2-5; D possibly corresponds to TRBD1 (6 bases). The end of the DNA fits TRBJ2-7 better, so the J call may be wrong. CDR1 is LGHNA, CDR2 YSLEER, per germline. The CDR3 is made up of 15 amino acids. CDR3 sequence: CASSQGVGGSYEQYF. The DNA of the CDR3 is TGCGCCAGCAGCCAAGGAGTAGGGGGCTCCTACGAGCAGTACTTC.

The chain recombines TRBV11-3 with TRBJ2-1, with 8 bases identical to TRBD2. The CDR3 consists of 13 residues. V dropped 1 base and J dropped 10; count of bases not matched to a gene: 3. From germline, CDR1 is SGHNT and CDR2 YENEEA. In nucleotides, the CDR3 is TGTGCCAGCAGCTTAGGCGGGAGGAGGGAGCAGTTCTTC. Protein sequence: CASSLGGRREQFF. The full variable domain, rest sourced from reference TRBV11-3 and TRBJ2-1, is EAGVVQSPRYKIIEKKQPVAFWCNPISGHNTLYWYLQNLGQGPELLIRYENEEAVDDSQLPKDRFSAERLKGVDSTLKIQPAELGDSAVYLCASSLGGRREQFFGPGTRLTVL.

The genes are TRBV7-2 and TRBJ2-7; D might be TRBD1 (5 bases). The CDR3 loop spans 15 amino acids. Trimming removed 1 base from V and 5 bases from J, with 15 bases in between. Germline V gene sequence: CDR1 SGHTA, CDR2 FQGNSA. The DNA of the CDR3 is TGTGCCAGCAGCTTAGTCCCAGCAGGGCGCGACGAGCAGTACTTC. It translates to CASSLVPAGRDEQYF.

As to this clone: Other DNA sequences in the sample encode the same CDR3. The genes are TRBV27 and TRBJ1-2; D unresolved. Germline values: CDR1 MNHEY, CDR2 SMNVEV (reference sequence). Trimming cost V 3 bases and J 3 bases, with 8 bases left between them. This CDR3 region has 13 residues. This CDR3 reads CASSLSMDYGYTF. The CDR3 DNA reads TGTGCCAGCAGTTTGTCGATGGACTATGGCTACACCTTC.

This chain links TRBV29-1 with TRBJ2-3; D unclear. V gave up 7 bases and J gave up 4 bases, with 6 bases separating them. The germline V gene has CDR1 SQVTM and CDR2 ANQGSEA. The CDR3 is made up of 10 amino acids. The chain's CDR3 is CSGYADTQYF. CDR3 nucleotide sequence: TGCAGCGGATATGCAGATACGCAGTATTTT.

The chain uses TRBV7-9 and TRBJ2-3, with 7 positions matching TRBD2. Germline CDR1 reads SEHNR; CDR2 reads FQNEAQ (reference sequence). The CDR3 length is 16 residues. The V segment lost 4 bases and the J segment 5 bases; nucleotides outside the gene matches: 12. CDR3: CASSSPLQGRGDTQYF. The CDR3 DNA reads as TGTGCCAGCAGCTCACCTCTCCAAGGGAGGGGAGATACGCAGTATTTT.

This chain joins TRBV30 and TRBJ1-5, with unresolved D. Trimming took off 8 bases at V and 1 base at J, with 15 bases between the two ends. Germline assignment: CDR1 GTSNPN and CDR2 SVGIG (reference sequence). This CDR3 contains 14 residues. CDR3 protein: CAREGRESNQPQHF. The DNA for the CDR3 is TGTGCCAGGGAGGGTAGGGAAAGCAATCAGCCCCAGCATTTT.

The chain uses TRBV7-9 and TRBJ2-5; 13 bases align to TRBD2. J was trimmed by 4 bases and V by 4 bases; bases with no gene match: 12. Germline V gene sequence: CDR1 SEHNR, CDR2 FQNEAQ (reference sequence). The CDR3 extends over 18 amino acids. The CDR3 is CASSSRTSGRSVGETQYF. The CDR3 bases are TGTGCCAGCAGCTCCAGGACTAGCGGGAGATCGGTCGGAGAGACCCAGTACTTC.

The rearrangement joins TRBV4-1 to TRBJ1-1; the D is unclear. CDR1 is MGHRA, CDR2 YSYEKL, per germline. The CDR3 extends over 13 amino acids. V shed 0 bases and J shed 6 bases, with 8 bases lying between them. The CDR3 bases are TGCGCCAGCAGCCAAGAATCAAGCGCTGAAGCTTTCTTT. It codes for CASSQESSAEAFF.

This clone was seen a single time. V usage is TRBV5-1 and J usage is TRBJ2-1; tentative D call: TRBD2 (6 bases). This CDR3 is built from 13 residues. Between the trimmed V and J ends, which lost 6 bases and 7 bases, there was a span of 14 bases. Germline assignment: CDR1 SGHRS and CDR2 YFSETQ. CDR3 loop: CASTLGLPNEQFF. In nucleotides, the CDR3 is TGCGCCAGCACCCTTGGACTACCAAATGAGCAGTTCTTC.

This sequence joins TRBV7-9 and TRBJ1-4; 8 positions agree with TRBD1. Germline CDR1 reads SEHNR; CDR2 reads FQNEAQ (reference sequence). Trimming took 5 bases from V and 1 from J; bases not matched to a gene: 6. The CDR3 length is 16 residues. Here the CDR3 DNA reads TGTGCCAGCAGCACGACAGGGGTGGGAACTAATGAAAAACTGTTTTTT. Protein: CASSTTGVGTNEKLFF. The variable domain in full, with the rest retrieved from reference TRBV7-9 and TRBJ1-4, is DTGVSQNPRHKITKRGQNVTFRCDPISEHNRLYWYRQTLGQGPEFLTYFQNEAQLEKSRLLSDRFSAERPKGSFSTLEIQRTEQGDSAMYLCASSTTGVGTNEKLFFGSGTQLSVL.

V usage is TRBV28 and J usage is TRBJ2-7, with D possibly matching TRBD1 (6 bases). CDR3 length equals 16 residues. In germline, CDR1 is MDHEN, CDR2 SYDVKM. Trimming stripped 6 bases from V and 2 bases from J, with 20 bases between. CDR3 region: CASRKDRSLPPYEQYF. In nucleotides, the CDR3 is TGTGCCAGCAGGAAAGACAGGTCTCTTCCCCCCTACGAGCAGTACTTC.

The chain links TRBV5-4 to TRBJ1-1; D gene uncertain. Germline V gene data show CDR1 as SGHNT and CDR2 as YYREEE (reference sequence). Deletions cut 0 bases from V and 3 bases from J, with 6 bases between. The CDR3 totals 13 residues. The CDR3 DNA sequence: TGTGCCAGCAGCTTGGGAACCCACACTGAAGCTTTCTTT. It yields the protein CASSLGTHTEAFF.